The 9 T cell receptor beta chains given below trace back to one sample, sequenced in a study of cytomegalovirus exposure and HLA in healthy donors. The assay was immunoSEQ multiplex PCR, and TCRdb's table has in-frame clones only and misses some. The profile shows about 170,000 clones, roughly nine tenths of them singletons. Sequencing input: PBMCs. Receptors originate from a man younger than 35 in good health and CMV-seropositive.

In DNA form, the CDR3 reads TGCAGCGTTGGTGGGAGGGCCCCCGACGAGCAGTACTTC. It is translated as CSVGGRAPDEQYF. V usage is TRBV29-1 and J usage is TRBJ2-7; the match to TRBD2 covers 7 bases. The junction had 8 bases not matched to a gene; V was cut back by 4 bases and J by 5 bases. CDR3 length: 13 residues. Germline lookup yields CDR1 SQVTM and CDR2 ANQGSEA.

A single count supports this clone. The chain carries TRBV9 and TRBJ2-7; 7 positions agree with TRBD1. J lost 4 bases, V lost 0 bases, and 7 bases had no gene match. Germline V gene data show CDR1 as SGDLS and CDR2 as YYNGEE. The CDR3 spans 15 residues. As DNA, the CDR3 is TGTGCCAGCAGCGTAGGGGGGACAGCAGAGTACGAGCAGTACTTC. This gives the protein CASSVGGTAEYEQYF.

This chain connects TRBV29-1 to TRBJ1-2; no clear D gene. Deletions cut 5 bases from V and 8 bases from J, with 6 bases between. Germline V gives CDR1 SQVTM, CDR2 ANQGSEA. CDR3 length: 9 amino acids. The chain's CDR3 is CSVLEGYTF. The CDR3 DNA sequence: TGCAGCGTTTTGGAGGGCTACACCTTC.

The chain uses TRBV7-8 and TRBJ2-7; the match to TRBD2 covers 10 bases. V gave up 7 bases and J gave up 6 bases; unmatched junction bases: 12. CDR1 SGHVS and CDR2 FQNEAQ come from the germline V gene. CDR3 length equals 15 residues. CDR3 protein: CASTRSSGGVFEQYF. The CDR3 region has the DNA TGTGCCAGCACCAGATCAAGCGGGGGGGTTTTCGAGCAGTACTTC.

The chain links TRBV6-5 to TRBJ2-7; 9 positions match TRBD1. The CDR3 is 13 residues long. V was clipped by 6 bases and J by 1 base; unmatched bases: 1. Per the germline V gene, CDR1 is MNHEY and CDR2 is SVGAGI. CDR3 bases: TGTGCCAGCAGGGGGACAGGGTCCTACGAGCAGTACTTC. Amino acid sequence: CASRGTGSYEQYF.

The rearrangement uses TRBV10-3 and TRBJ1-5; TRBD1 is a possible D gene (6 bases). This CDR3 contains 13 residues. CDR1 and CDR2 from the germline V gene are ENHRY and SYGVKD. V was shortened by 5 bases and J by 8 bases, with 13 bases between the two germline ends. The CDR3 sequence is CAISTGTQEPQHF. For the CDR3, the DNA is TGTGCCATCAGTACAGGGACCCAAGAGCCCCAGCATTTT.

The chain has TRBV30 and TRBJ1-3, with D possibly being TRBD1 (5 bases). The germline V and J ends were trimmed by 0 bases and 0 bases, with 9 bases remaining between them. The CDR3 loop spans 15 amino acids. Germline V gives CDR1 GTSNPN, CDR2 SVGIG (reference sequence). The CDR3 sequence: CAWSVTVDSGNTIYF. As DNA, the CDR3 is TGTGCCTGGAGTGTGACAGTTGACTCTGGAAACACCATATATTTT. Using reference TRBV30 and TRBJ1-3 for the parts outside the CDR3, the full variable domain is SQTIHQWPATLVQPVGSPLSLECTVEGTSNPNLYWYRQAAGRGLQLLFYSVGIGQISSEVPQNLSASRPQDRQFILSSKKLLLSDSGFYLCAWSVTVDSGNTIYFGEGSWLTVV.

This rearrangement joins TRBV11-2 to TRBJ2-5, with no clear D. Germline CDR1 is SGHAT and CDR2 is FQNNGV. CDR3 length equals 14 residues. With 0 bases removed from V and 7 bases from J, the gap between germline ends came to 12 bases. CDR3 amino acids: CASSLEATTGTQYF. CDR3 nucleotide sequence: TGTGCCAGCAGCTTAGAGGCAACCACGGGGACCCAGTACTTC.

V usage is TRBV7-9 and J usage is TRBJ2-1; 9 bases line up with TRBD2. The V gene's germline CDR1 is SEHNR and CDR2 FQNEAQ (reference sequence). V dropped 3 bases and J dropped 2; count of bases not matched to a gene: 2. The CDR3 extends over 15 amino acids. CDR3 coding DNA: TGTGCCAGCAGCTTGGCTAGCGGGACCTACAATGAGCAGTTCTTC. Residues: CASSLASGTYNEQFF.